This T cell receptor beta chain came from a study of blood T cell repertoires in COVID-19. The overall study: T cells, B-cell-depleted T cells, or PBMCs supplied cDNA or gDNA.

Per the original methods: Scientists estimated how many nucleated cells there were by amplifying reference gene primers. Profiling relied on immunoSEQ multiplex PCR, and the TCRdb table lists in-frame clones only, not all of them. The DNA gave D and trimming, while V, J and clone size come from that table. The table has 150,000 to 200,000 clones, 88% seen once. Per the germline V gene, CDR1 is GTSNPN and CDR2 is SVGIG (reference sequence). The CDR3 contains 13 residues. The V end lost 7 bases, the J end lost 3 bases, and 15 bases lay between the germline ends. This TCR was sampled from a human donor in a cohort sampled during active COVID-19. The sequenced sample consisted of peripheral blood. The rearrangement joins TRBV30 to TRBJ2-5; perhaps TRBD1 as D (6 bases). This chain's CDR3 is CASSGAGEETQYF. CDR3 sequence (DNA): TGTGCCTCCTCCGGGGCAGGGGAAGAGACCCAGTACTTC.